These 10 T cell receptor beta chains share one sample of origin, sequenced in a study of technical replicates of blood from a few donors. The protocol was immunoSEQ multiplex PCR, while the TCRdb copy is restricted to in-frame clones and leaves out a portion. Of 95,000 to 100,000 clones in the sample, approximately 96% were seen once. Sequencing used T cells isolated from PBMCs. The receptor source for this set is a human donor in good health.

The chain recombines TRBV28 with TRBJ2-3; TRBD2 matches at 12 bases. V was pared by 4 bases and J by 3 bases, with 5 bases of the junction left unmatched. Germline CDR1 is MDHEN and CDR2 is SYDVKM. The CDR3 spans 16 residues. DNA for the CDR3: TGTGCCAGCAGTTCCCCGCTAGCGGGGGGGACAGATACGCAGTATTTT. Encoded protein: CASSSPLAGGTDTQYF.

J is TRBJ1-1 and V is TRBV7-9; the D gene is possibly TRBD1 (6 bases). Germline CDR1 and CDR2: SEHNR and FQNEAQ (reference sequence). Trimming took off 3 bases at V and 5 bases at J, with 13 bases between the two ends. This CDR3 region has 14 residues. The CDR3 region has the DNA TGTGCCAGCAGCTTTCCAGGGGAGGGAACTGAAGCTTTCTTT. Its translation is CASSFPGEGTEAFF. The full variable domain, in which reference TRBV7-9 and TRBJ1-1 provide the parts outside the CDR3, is DTGVSQNPRHKITKRGQNVTFRCDPISEHNRLYWYRQTLGQGPEFLTYFQNEAQLEKSRLLSDRFSAERPKGSFSTLEIQRTEQGDSAMYLCASSFPGEGTEAFFGQGTRLTVV.

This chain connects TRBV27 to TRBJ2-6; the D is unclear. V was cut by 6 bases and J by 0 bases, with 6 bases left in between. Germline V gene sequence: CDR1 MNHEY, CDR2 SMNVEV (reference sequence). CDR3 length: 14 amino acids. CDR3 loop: CASSPYSGANVLTF. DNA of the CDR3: TGTGCCAGCAGCCCCTACTCTGGGGCCAACGTCCTGACTTTC.

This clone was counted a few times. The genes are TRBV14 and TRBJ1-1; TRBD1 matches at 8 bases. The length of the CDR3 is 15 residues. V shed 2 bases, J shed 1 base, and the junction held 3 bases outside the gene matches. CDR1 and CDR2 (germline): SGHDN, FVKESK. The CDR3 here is CASSQQGARNTEAFF. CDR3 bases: TGTGCCAGCAGCCAACAGGGGGCGAGGAACACTGAAGCTTTCTTT. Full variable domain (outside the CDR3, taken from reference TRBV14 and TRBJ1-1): EAGVTQFPSHSVIEKGQTVTLRCDPISGHDNLYWYRRVMGKEIKFLLHFVKESKQDESGMPNNRFLAERTGGTYSTLKVQPAELEDSGVYFCASSQQGARNTEAFFGQGTRLTVV.

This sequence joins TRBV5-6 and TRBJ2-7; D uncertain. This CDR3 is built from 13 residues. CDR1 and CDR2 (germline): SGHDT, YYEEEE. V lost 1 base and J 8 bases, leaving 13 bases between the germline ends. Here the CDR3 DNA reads TGTGCCAGCAGCTTGATATCTCAACTCCAGCAGTACTTC. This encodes CASSLISQLQQYF.

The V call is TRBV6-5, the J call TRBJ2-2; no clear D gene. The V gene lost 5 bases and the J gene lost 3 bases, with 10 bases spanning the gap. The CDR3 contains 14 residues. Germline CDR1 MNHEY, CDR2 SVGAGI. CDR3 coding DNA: TGTGCCAGCAGTCCAGATGCATACACCGGGGAGCTGTTTTTT. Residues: CASSPDAYTGELFF.

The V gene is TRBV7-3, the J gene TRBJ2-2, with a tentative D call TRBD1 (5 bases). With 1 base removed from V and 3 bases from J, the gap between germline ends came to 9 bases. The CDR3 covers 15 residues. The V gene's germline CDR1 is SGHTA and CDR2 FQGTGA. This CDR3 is CASSLRGPDTGELFF. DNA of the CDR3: TGTGCCAGCAGCTTAAGGGGCCCGGACACCGGGGAGCTGTTTTTT. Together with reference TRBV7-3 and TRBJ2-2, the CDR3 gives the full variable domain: GAGVSQTPSNKVTEKGKYVELRCDPISGHTALYWYRQSLGQGPEFLIYFQGTGAADDSGLPNDRFFAVRPEGSVSTLKIQRTERGDSAVYLCASSLRGPDTGELFFGEGSRLTVL.

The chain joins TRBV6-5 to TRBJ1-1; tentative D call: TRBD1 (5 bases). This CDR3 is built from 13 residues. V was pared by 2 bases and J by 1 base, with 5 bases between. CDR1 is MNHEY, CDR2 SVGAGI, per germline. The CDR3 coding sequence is TGTGCCAGCAGTTACGACAGGAACACTGAAGCTTTCTTT. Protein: CASSYDRNTEAFF.

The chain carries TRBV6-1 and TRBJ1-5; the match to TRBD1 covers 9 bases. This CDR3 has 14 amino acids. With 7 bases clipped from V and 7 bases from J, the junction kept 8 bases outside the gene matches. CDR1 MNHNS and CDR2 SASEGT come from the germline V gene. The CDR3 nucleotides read TGTGCCAGCAAGGCGACAGGGGGATGGCAGCCCCAGCATTTT. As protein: CASKATGGWQPQHF.

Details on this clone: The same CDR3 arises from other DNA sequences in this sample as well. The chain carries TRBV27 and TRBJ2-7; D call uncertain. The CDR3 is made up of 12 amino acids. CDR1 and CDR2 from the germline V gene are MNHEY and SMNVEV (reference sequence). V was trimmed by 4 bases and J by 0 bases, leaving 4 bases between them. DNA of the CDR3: TGTGCCAGCAGTTCGAGCTCCTACGAGCAGTACTTC. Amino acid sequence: CASSSSSYEQYF.